This TCR beta chain was identified during a study of siplizumab effects on memory and regulatory T cells. Assay: immunoSEQ multiplex PCR; the TCRdb copy retains only in-frame clones and omits some. The sample carries around 95,000 clones, more than 85% recorded once. Study-level points and caveats: Phenotypic classification as naive or memory proved unattainable for roughly 75-96% of proliferating CD4+ or CD8+ clones. Proliferating siplizumab-culture Tregs lacked confirmation of suppressive function. Both greater diversity than memory cells and a major contribution to the alloresponse seemed to characterize naive T cells.

To note about this clone: Its target is not known.

Germline V gives CDR1 SNHLY, CDR2 FYNNEI. The CDR3 has 13 amino acids. V shed 7 bases, J shed 3 bases, and the junction held 5 bases outside the gene matches. This TCR was recovered from a human donor in good health. Specimen: CD4+ T cells sorted from blood. The chain joins TRBV2 to TRBJ1-1; 7 bases line up with TRBD1. Here the CDR3 reads CASTYDRDTEAFF. In nucleotides, the CDR3 is TGTGCCAGCACCTACGACAGGGACACTGAAGCTTTCTTT.